The 14 T cell receptor beta chains reported below all come from one sample, sequenced in a study of regulatory T cells in long-lasting Graves disease (dated by TCRdb to the early 2020s). The library was produced with multiplex PCR. Data came from an Illumina HiSeq 4000. iRepertoire HTBI primers and Arm-PCR amplification of CDR3 regions were used to construct TCR beta libraries. The public reads were run again by TCRdb, first through fastp at Q25 and then through MiXCR, and only productive beta chains were kept. One record per CDR3 amino acid sequence lists the most common genes and DNA. The sample table contains about 540,000 distinct CDR3 sequences; only one count was recorded for roughly 14% of them. The ten largest clones take up roughly 10% of the sample. Per the publication, the time point label means: newly diagnosed GD, antithyroid drugs for less than 3 months. RNA was extracted from PBMCs in TRIzol for both TCR sequencing and RNA sequencing.

This sample was also put to use in a study of T cells in Graves' hyperthyroidism and ophthalmopathy.

Sample: peripheral blood mononuclear cells (PBMCs), taken at new diagnosis, from a patient treated with antithyroid drugs. The source of these receptors is a man aged 30-40 years with Graves disease. Donor details come from another sample of the same person, matched by shared clones.

This clonotype was seen at least ten times. The chain couples TRBV28 to TRBJ2-6, with D possibly being TRBD2 (5 bases). V dropped 6 bases and J dropped 1 base, with 22 bases sitting between them. Germline V gene lookup returns CDR1 MDHEN and CDR2 SYDVKM. This CDR3 is 19 amino acids long. CDR3 sequence reads: CASSGFSAVRVSGANVLTF. The DNA of the CDR3 is TGTGCCAGCAGCGGCTTTTCAGCGGTTAGGGTATCTGGGGCCAACGTCCTGACTTTC.

This clonotype turned up a few times. This chain links TRBV7-2 with TRBJ2-3; 12 bases map to TRBD2. The CDR3 is 15 residues long. The germline V gene encodes CDR1 SGHTA and CDR2 FQGNSA. The junction had 8 bases not matched to a gene; V was cut back by 5 bases and J by 8 bases. This chain's CDR3 is CASSPTSGSTVTQYF. Here the CDR3 DNA reads TGTGCCAGCAGCCCGACTAGCGGGAGTACGGTTACGCAGTATTTT.

In its sample, this clonotype was seen many times. The rearrangement links TRBV13 to TRBJ1-1, with D perhaps matching TRBD1 (5 bases). V was clipped by 5 bases and J by 4 bases, with 14 bases between them. Germline lookup yields CDR1 PRHDT and CDR2 FYEKMQ (reference sequence). The CDR3 extends over 14 amino acids. CDR3 in DNA: TGTGCCAGCAGCACCTGGGGGGACGTCACTGAAGCTTTCTTT. It encodes CASSTWGDVTEAFF.

This rearrangement joins TRBV20-1 to TRBJ1-5; no firm D call. This CDR3 spans 13 amino acids. CDR1 and CDR2 (germline): DFQATT, SNEGSKA (reference sequence). V gave up 3 bases and J gave up 3 bases, with 9 bases separating them. CDR3 residues: CSARQVPNQPQHF. The DNA for the CDR3 is TGCAGTGCTAGGCAGGTCCCCAATCAGCCCCAGCATTTT.

Comment on this clonotype: Since the CDR3 does not end with the conserved phenylalanine or tryptophan, this likely comes from a read error. Because the CDR3's place on the DNA is in doubt, the DNA is left out and the CDR3 is given as listed by TCRdb. V gene TRBV20-1 combines with J gene TRBJ2-7; the table assigns TRBD1, which was not confirmed against the DNA. The CDR3 sequence runs 14 residues, both termini included. The germline CDR1 and CDR2 sequences are DFQATT and SNEGSKA (reference sequence). The chain's CDR3 is CSARGDTSHYEQHL.

Many counts were recorded for this clonotype. The chain carries TRBV10-3 and TRBJ2-2; 8 nucleotides match TRBD2. The CDR3 runs to 14 residues. V trimming: 10 bases; J trimming: 0 bases; junction bases outside the gene matches: 4. Germline loops: CDR1 ENHRY, CDR2 SYGVKD. As DNA, the CDR3 is TGTGCCACCGTAGCGGGACCGAACACCGGGGAGCTGTTTTTT. This codes for CATVAGPNTGELFF.

This clonotype was seen at least ten times. V and J are TRBV12-3 or TRBV12-4 and TRBJ2-3; D ambiguous. The CDR3 is 11 amino acids. V lost 6 bases, J lost 5 bases, and 6 bases lay in between. The DNA for the CDR3 is TGTGCCAGCAGGGTCGGAGATACGCAGTATTTT. This translates into CASRVGDTQYF.

The chain employs TRBV10-2 and TRBJ2-1; 13 nucleotides match TRBD2. Germline V gene sequence: CDR1 WSHSY, CDR2 SAAADI. V was pared by 6 bases and J by 0 bases, with 5 bases of the junction left unmatched. The length of the CDR3 is 17 residues. The CDR3 protein is CASRDTSGRVSYNEQFF. The DNA for the CDR3 is TGCGCCAGCAGGGATACTAGCGGGAGGGTCTCCTACAATGAGCAGTTCTTC.

This CDR3 reads CASSAVQPQHF. The CDR3 bases are TGTGCCAGCTCGGCTGTTCAGCCCCAGCATTTT. The chain is built from TRBV18 and TRBJ1-5; D remains unclear. The ends were cut back, 6 bases at V and 6 bases at J, with 6 bases in the middle. The germline V gene encodes CDR1 KGHSH and CDR2 LQKENI. CDR3 length equals 11 residues.

V is TRBV20-1 and J is TRBJ2-5, with TRBD2 as a possible D gene (6 bases). Trimming removed 6 bases from V and 5 bases from J, with 16 bases in between. The CDR3 sequence is 13 residues long. From germline, CDR1 is DFQATT and CDR2 SNEGSKA (reference sequence). The chain's CDR3 is CSALASFRETQYF. In DNA form, the CDR3 reads TGCAGTGCACTAGCCTCGTTCCGGGAGACCCAGTACTTC.

DNA for the CDR3: TGCGCCAGCAGCTTCGAGGGGGCAAATGGCTACACCTTC. Translating gives CASSFEGANGYTF. V usage is TRBV5-1 and J usage is TRBJ1-2, with 7 bases that match TRBD1. Trimming took 2 bases from V and 6 from J; bases not matched to a gene: 4. CDR1 SGHRS and CDR2 YFSETQ come from the germline V gene. The CDR3 covers 13 residues.

Many counts were recorded for this clonotype. The chain is built from TRBV12-3 or TRBV12-4 and TRBJ2-7; D is ambiguous. CDR3 length: 13 amino acids. Trimming shortened V by 5 bases and J by 2 bases, and 10 bases separated the two germline ends. The CDR3 reads CASSPSLAYEQYF. In nucleotides, the CDR3 is TGTGCCAGCAGTCCTTCATTGGCCTACGAGCAGTACTTC.

This clonotype has a count of ten or more. V is TRBV2 and J is TRBJ2-7; 10 nucleotides match TRBD1. V was clipped by 0 bases and J by 3 bases; unmatched bases: 2. The CDR3 contains 15 residues. The germline gives CDR1 SNHLY, CDR2 FYNNEI. CDR3 bases: TGTGCCAGCAGTGAAGCCGGGACAGGGGTCTACGAGCAGTACTTC. This encodes CASSEAGTGVYEQYF.

This clonotype was seen many times. The genes are TRBV4-2 and TRBJ2-3, with 12 bases identical to TRBD2. The germline CDR1 and CDR2 sequences are LGHNA and YNFKEQ. This CDR3 is built from 17 residues. With V trimmed by 4 bases and J by 5 bases, 10 bases remained unmatched. CDR3 protein: CASSPRLAGAAGDTQYF. Here the CDR3 DNA reads TGTGCCAGCAGCCCTAGACTAGCGGGAGCGGCGGGAGATACGCAGTATTTT.